The clone carrying this T cell receptor (beta chain) was observed a single time. Sequencing used immunoSEQ multiplex PCR; TCRdb keeps in-frame clones, though not all of them. The table shows 75,000 to 90,000 clones, with roughly 82% occurring only once. This sample was taken from a study of T cell responses to AZD1222 COVID-19 vaccine. Study-level background: Second-dose intervals of approximately 4 or approximately 12 weeks were pooled.

V was clipped by 5 bases and J by 0 bases, with 7 bases between them. This CDR3 contains 12 residues. The germline V gene has CDR1 SQVTM and CDR2 ANQGSEA. This clonotype was sampled from an adult in good health. The V call is TRBV29-1, the J call TRBJ2-5; no clear D. This material consisted of peripheral blood, taken on day 0 of AZD1222 vaccination. The CDR3 DNA sequence: TGCAGCGTTTTGGGGTACCAAGAGACCCAGTACTTC. It is translated as CSVLGYQETQYF.